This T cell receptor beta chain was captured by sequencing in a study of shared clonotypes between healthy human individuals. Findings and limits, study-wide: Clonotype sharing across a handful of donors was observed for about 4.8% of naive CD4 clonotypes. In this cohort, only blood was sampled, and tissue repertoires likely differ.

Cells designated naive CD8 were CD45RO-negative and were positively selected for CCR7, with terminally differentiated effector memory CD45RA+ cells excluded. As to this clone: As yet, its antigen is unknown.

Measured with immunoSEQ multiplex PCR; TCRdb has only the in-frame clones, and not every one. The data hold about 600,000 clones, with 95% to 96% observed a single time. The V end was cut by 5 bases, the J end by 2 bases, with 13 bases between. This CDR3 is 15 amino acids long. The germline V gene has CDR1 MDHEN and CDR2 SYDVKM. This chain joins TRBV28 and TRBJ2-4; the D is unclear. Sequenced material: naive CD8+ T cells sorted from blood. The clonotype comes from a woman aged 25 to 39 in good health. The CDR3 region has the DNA TGTGCCAGCAGTAACTCGCCGAACTCCAAAAACATTCAGTACTTC. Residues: CASSNSPNSKNIQYF.